This T cell receptor (beta chain) was found in a study of CD4 T cells in relation to SARS-CoV-2 and coronaviruses. About the study: The negative reference was HIV-1 Nef peptide pool or peptide-free culture.

The CDR3 length is 15 residues. Germline values: CDR1 SGHTA, CDR2 FQGNSA. J was trimmed by 7 bases and V by 4 bases; bases with no gene match: 11. Unexposed donor CD4+ T cells date from about 2011-2018, before the COVID-19 pandemic. The cells were cultured for roughly 11 days before CD4+ T cells were isolated. Study outcomes and limitations: Crossreactivity was assessed only for spike protein, not other viral proteins. Compared with monoreactive clones, crossreactive clones showed significantly weaker SARS-CoV-2 expansion. Around 62% of donors had memory CD4+ clonotypes crossrecognizing SARS-CoV-2 and common cold coronavirus spike.

This clone was found a few times. Its specificity is not known. TCRdb's table, derived via immunoSEQ multiplex PCR, lists solely in-frame clones and lacks some. The data hold approximately 20,000 clones, with 70% to 90% observed a single time. The source material was CD4+ T cells from PBMCs, cultured in vitro. This receptor was identified in a human donor in good health. The gene calls are TRBV7-2 and TRBJ1-1, with 8 positions matching TRBD1. The CDR3 coding sequence is TGTGCCAGCAGCTCGTATCAGGGGGCTGGTAATGAAGCTTTCTTT. It yields the protein CASSSYQGAGNEAFF.